A selection of T cell receptor beta chains follows, all from one sample in a study of blood T cell repertoires in COVID-19. TCRdb keeps only in-frame clones here, not all; method: immunoSEQ multiplex PCR. The sample contains about 42,000 clones, 70% to 90% of which appear only once. Sequenced input: peripheral blood. These receptors were taken from a middle-aged man with active COVID-19. Both conserved end residues are part of each CDR3. A D gene is named only where the DNA matches it firmly. Expanded clones are given a class, and other clones once, few, many or no size at all.

j_call clone_size d_call v_call cdr3_aa cdr3_nt
TRBJ2-3 - - TRBV27 CASSPPGRAPDTQYF TGTGCCAGCAGTCCCCCCGGCAGGGCTCCAGATACGCAGTATTTT
TRBJ1-4 - TRBD1 TRBV19 CASRSTGARNEKLFF TGTGCCAGTAGAAGCACAGGGGCCCGTAATGAAAAACTGTTTTTT
TRBJ2-7 - TRBD1 TRBV28 CASTQPGQGAREQYF TGTGCCAGCACCCAACCGGGACAGGGGGCGAGAGAGCAGTACTTC
TRBJ2-1 - TRBD2 TRBV2 CASSEARLAGPYNEQFF TGTGCCAGCAGCGAAGCTAGACTAGCGGGACCCTACAATGAGCAGTTCTTC
TRBJ2-1 - TRBD1 TRBV6-6 CASSPVRDRGRNEQFF TGTGCCAGCAGTCCTGTCCGGGACAGGGGGCGAAATGAGCAGTTCTTC
TRBJ2-2 few - TRBV5-1 CASSTGPGELFF TGCGCCAGCAGCACCGGTCCCGGGGAGCTGTTTTTT
TRBJ1-5 few - TRBV4-1 CASSQGLVSNQPQHF TGCGCCAGCAGCCAAGGTCTCGTTAGCAATCAGCCCCAGCATTTT
TRBJ2-5 - TRBD2 TRBV7-9 CASSLGSGLAGAETQYF TGTGCCAGCAGCTTAGGGTCGGGACTAGCGGGAGCAGAGACCCAGTACTTC
TRBJ2-1 - - TRBV3-1/TRBV3-2 CASSQIPGTRPFF TGTGCCAGCAGCCAGATCCCCGGGACAAGGCCGTTCTTC
TRBJ1-1 - TRBD1 TRBV3-1/TRBV3-2 CASKGDRGESRYEAFF TGTGCCAGCAAGGGGGACAGGGGCGAATCCAGATACGAAGCTTTCTTT
TRBJ2-7 - - TRBV19 CASTRQGTYEQYF TGTGCCAGTACAAGGCAGGGGACCTACGAGCAGTACTTC
TRBJ2-1 - TRBD2 TRBV19 CASSISSGGYNEQFF TGTGCCAGTAGTATAAGTAGCGGGGGGTACAATGAGCAGTTCTTC
TRBJ2-2 - TRBD2 TRBV2 CASSARETGELFF TGTGCCAGCAGTGCGCGGGAGACCGGGGAGCTGTTTTTT
TRBJ1-1 - - TRBV29-1 CSTGGMNTEAFF TGCAGCACCGGGGGAATGAACACTGAAGCTTTCTTT
TRBJ2-4 once - TRBV12-3/TRBV12-4 CASTVVPKNIQYF TGTGCCAGCACCGTCGTTCCCAAAAACATTCAGTACTTC
TRBJ1-3 - TRBD1 TRBV4-1 CASSQDLIGQGLGNTIYF TGCGCCAGCAGCCAAGATCTCATTGGACAGGGTCTCGGAAACACCATATATTTT
TRBJ2-1 - TRBD1 TRBV28 CASSDAGTGVNEQFF TGTGCCAGCAGTGACGCCGGGACAGGGGTCAATGAGCAGTTCTTC
TRBJ2-5 once TRBD1 TRBV15 CATSNRQGSGETQYF TGTGCCACCAGCAACCGACAGGGGTCGGGAGAGACCCAGTACTTC
TRBJ1-2 - - TRBV4-2 CASSQVLPSGGTIYGYTF TGTGCCAGCAGCCAAGTTCTGCCTAGCGGGGGGACTATCTATGGCTACACCTTC
TRBJ2-3 - - TRBV24-1 CATSATPRVGRTDTQYF TGTGCCACCAGTGCCACCCCTCGCGTGGGCAGAACAGATACGCAGTATTTT
TRBJ1-1 - - TRBV7-2 CASNYKMNTEAFF TGTGCCAGCAACTATAAGATGAACACTGAAGCTTTCTTT
TRBJ1-2 - - TRBV15 CATSRARNSNYGYTF TGTGCCACCAGCAGAGCAAGAAACAGTAACTATGGCTACACCTTC
TRBJ2-3 - TRBD2 TRBV30 CAWITGLAGGPDTQYF TGTGCCTGGATTACTGGACTAGCGGGAGGGCCAGATACGCAGTATTTT
TRBJ1-1 medium-sized TRBD1 TRBV6-5 CASSYRQGTEAFF TGTGCCAGCAGTTACCGACAGGGCACTGAAGCTTTCTTT
TRBJ2-3 - - TRBV3-1/TRBV3-2 CASSREDNKIDTQYF TGTGCCAGCAGCCGGGAGGACAATAAAATAGATACGCAGTATTTT
TRBJ1-5 few TRBD1 TRBV5-5 CASSTDDRGHGNQPQHF TGTGCCAGCAGTACTGACGACAGGGGGCATGGCAATCAGCCCCAGCATTTT
TRBJ2-7 - TRBD2 TRBV3-1/TRBV3-2 CASSQVSGGNRSEQYF TGTGCCAGCAGCCAAGTCAGCGGGGGCAATCGAAGCGAGCAGTACTTC
TRBJ2-2 - - TRBV2 CASSERVDRTGELFF TGTGCCAGCAGTGAACGGGTAGACAGGACCGGGGAGCTGTTTTTT
TRBJ2-1 - TRBD2 TRBV14 CASSQARLALNNEQFF TGTGCCAGCAGCCAAGCCAGACTAGCCCTAAACAATGAGCAGTTCTTC
TRBJ1-3 - - TRBV2 CASRGGSADTIYF TGTGCCAGCAGGGGGGGGTCTGCGGACACCATATATTTT
TRBJ2-2 - - TRBV7-6 CASSLKTGDRRPGELFF TGTGCCAGCAGCTTAAAAACGGGAGACCGTCGGCCCGGGGAGCTGTTTTTT
TRBJ2-6 once - TRBV7-3 CASSPPGAGANVLTF TGTGCCAGCAGCCCCCCGGGGGCTGGGGCCAACGTCCTGACTTTC
TRBJ2-2 - - TRBV5-1 CASSASGQTTGELFF TGCGCCAGCAGCGCCAGCGGACAGACGACCGGGGAGCTGTTTTTT
TRBJ2-7 - - TRBV6-5 CASSYSKEGTYEQYF TGTGCCAGCAGTTACTCGAAGGAGGGAACCTACGAGCAGTACTTC
TRBJ2-7 - - TRBV28 CASRATGSEQYF TGTGCCAGCAGGGCAACAGGTTCCGAGCAGTACTTC
TRBJ1-2 - TRBD1 TRBV28 CASSLGQRFGGTF TGTGCCAGCAGTTTGGGACAGCGGTTCGGTGGCACCTTC
TRBJ2-7 - - TRBV6-6 CASSPRTAYEQYF TGTGCCAGCAGTCCAAGGACAGCCTACGAGCAGTACTTC
TRBJ1-1 - - TRBV12-5 CASGSSLRGIMNTEAFF TGTGCTAGTGGTTCCTCCCTCAGGGGAATTATGAACACTGAAGCTTTCTTT
TRBJ2-7 once TRBD2 TRBV5-4 CASSLDSGGYEQYF TGTGCCAGCAGCTTGGATAGCGGGGGCTACGAGCAGTACTTC
TRBJ2-1 few - TRBV27 CASSFIGVSNEQFF TGTGCCAGCAGTTTCATAGGAGTTAGTAATGAGCAGTTCTTC
TRBJ1-6 - - TRBV30 CAWSEGGNNSPLHF TGTGCCTGGAGTGAAGGCGGTAATAATTCACCCCTCCACTTT
TRBJ2-3 - - TRBV4-2 CASTPRGGSRDTQYF TGTGCCAGCACCCCCAGGGGAGGGAGTAGAGATACGCAGTATTTT
TRBJ2-3 few TRBD1 TRBV12-3/TRBV12-4 CASSGDRDTQYF TGTGCCAGCAGTGGGGACAGAGATACGCAGTATTTT
TRBJ2-7 few - TRBV5-1 CASSARTGSSYEQYF TGCGCCAGCAGCGCAAGGACTGGGAGCTCCTACGAGCAGTACTTC
TRBJ2-7 - TRBD1 TRBV19 CASSAERTGGSPYEQYF TGTGCCAGTAGTGCCGAGAGGACAGGGGGAAGCCCCTACGAGCAGTACTTC
TRBJ1-1 - - TRBV12-3/TRBV12-4 CASSLEGLLGAFF TGTGCCAGCAGTTTAGAGGGACTTCTAGGAGCTTTCTTT
TRBJ1-3 once - TRBV30 CAWSPGQQGNTIYF TGTGCCTGGAGCCCTGGACAGCAGGGAAACACCATATATTTT
TRBJ2-4 - TRBD1 TRBV2 CASTAGGKSKNIQYF TGTGCCAGCACGGCAGGGGGCAAATCCAAAAACATTCAGTACTTC
TRBJ2-5 - - TRBV11-3 CASSFVSLQETQYF TGTGCCAGCAGCTTTGTCAGTCTCCAAGAGACCCAGTACTTC